The 22 T cell receptor beta chains below come from one sample, sequenced in a study of T cell repertoires in cytomegalovirus infection. TCRdb analysed the reads with MiXCR anew, one entry per CDR3 protein. Of almost 500,000 distinct CDR3 sequences detected, about 11% appear once; the ten largest clones hold roughly a tenth. The sequenced sample was PBMCs. The receptors were gathered from a human donor in good health (CMV status not recorded). Some clones in this sample may be carry-over from other donors' samples.

This clonotype was detected many times. The J gene is TRBJ1-1, the V gene TRBV5-1; D possibly corresponds to TRBD1 (6 bases). This CDR3 contains 15 residues. Germline-derived CDR1 and CDR2 are SGHRS and YFSETQ. The V end lost 0 bases, the J end lost 1 base, and 10 bases lay between the germline ends. CDR3 DNA sequence: TGCGCCAGCAGCTTGGGGCCGGGACAGAACACTGAAGCTTTCTTT. This gives the protein CASSLGPGQNTEAFF.

This clonotype showed up many times. J is TRBJ2-5 and V is TRBV5-1; TRBD1 matches at 7 bases. J gave up 5 bases and V 0 bases, and 7 bases lay outside the gene matches. This CDR3 is 15 amino acids long. Germline CDR1 SGHRS, CDR2 YFSETQ. Here the CDR3 DNA reads TGCGCCAGCAGCTTGGAGGACAGGCCTGGGGAGACCCAGTACTTC. Translation gives CASSLEDRPGETQYF.

This clonotype has more than one count but fewer than ten. This rearrangement joins TRBV5-5 to TRBJ2-2; 8 bases fit TRBD1. The ends lost 3 bases at V and 5 bases at J; junction bases unmatched: 9. In germline, CDR1 is SGHKS, CDR2 YYEKEE (reference sequence). The CDR3 has 16 amino acids. CDR3 protein: CASSWKGGQGTGELFF. Here the CDR3 DNA reads TGTGCCAGCAGCTGGAAGGGCGGACAGGGAACCGGGGAGCTGTTTTTT.

In this sample, this clonotype turned up many times. This chain links TRBV7-9 with TRBJ1-1; maybe TRBD1 (5 bases). The V end was cut by 11 bases, the J end by 8 bases, with 21 bases between. This CDR3 has 13 residues. CDR1 SEHNR and CDR2 FQNEAQ come from the germline V gene (reference sequence). The CDR3 protein is CAGTRMDKPEAFF. CDR3 DNA: TGTGCCGGGACCCGAATGGATAAACCAGAAGCTTTCTTT.

V and J are TRBV20-1 and TRBJ2-4; D is possibly TRBD2 (6 bases). The germline gives CDR1 DFQATT, CDR2 SNEGSKA (reference sequence). Trimming took off 5 bases at V and 3 bases at J, with 14 bases between the two ends. The CDR3 runs 14 residues. CDR3 nucleotides: TGCAGTGCTGGTGGGGGGAGAGGCAAAAACATTCAGTACTTC. Amino acid sequence: CSAGGGRGKNIQYF.

The table lists this clonotype with many counts. The V gene is TRBV7-2, the J gene TRBJ2-3; TRBD2 aligns across 10 bases. The germline gives CDR1 SGHTA, CDR2 FQGNSA. Unmatched junction bases numbered 6, after V lost 2 bases and J lost 7 bases. The length of the CDR3 is 15 residues. In nucleotides, the CDR3 is TGTGCCAGCAGCTTAAAGCGGGAGGGCCTCCATACGCAGTATTTT. Its translation is CASSLKREGLHTQYF.

This clonotype occurred many times. V usage is TRBV19 and J usage is TRBJ1-5, with a tentative D call TRBD1 (5 bases). The germline CDR1 and CDR2 sequences are LNHDA and SQIVND (reference sequence). The CDR3 consists of 16 residues. Trimming stripped 1 base from V and 2 bases from J, with 12 bases between. The chain's CDR3 is CASSIVGARGNQPQHF. CDR3 bases: TGTGCCAGTAGTATAGTCGGGGCGCGGGGCAATCAGCCCCAGCATTTT.

This clonotype showed up many times. CDR3 sequence: CASSSPRGIAEAFF. The CDR3 DNA follows: TGTGCCAGCAGTTCCCCCCGGGGGATCGCTGAAGCTTTCTTT. The chain uses TRBV7-8 and TRBJ1-1; the D gene is possibly TRBD1 (5 bases). The V end was cut by 6 bases, the J end by 6 bases, with 17 bases between. Germline CDR1 and CDR2: SGHVS and FQNEAQ. CDR3 length equals 14 residues. Drawing the rest from reference TRBV7-8 and TRBJ1-1, the complete variable domain is GAGVSQSPRYKVAKRGQDVALRCDPISGHVSLFWYQQALGQGPEFLTYFQNEAQLDKSGLPSDRFFAERPEGSVSTLKIQRTQQEDSAVYLCASSSPRGIAEAFFGQGTRLTVV.

The CDR3 bases are TGCAGCGGGGGACTAGGCGGAGAGTCCGGGGAGCTGTTTTTT. Translating gives CSGGLGGESGELFF. The chain has TRBV29-1 and TRBJ2-2; 8 bases match TRBD2. V shed 7 bases and J 6 bases; nucleotides not matched to a gene: 10. The CDR3 is made up of 14 amino acids. Germline values: CDR1 SQVTM, CDR2 ANQGSEA.

This clonotype was observed at least ten times. The chain couples TRBV6-5 to TRBJ2-6; weak D call: TRBD1 (5 bases). The V end lost 5 bases, the J end lost 2 bases, and 7 bases lay between the germline ends. Looked up from germline, CDR1 is MNHEY and CDR2 is SVGAGI. The CDR3 consists of 14 residues. The CDR3 protein is CASSRGTGANVLTF. In DNA form, the CDR3 reads TGTGCCAGCAGTAGGGGAACTGGGGCCAACGTCCTGACTTTC.

This clonotype was counted at least ten times. V and J are TRBV12-3 or TRBV12-4 and TRBJ1-1; the D is unclear. The CDR3 loop spans 14 amino acids. Trimming took off 0 bases at V and 3 bases at J, with 8 bases between the two ends. CDR3 region: CASSLAGTDTEAFF. As DNA, the CDR3 is TGTGCCAGCAGTTTAGCGGGTACGGACACTGAAGCTTTCTTT.

This clonotype came up many times. The chain recombines TRBV25-1 with TRBJ1-2, with D perhaps matching TRBD1 (5 bases). V lost 4 bases and J 4 bases, leaving 16 bases between the germline ends. The CDR3 consists of 15 residues. Germline CDR1 and CDR2: MGHDK and SYGVNS. CDR3 coding DNA: TGTGCCAGCAGTGCCCATCCCAGGGACGGCTATGGCTACACCTTC. This sequence encodes CASSAHPRDGYGYTF.

This clonotype was observed a few times. V is TRBV6-1 and J is TRBJ2-7; no definite D call. Germline assignment: CDR1 MNHNS and CDR2 SASEGT. The CDR3 is 13 amino acids. V was pared by 0 bases and J by 4 bases, with 7 bases between. CDR3 in DNA: TGTGCCAGCAGTGAAGCCGTCGGGTACGAGCAGTACTTC. Encoded protein: CASSEAVGYEQYF.

This clonotype was observed many times. This chain links TRBV4-1 with TRBJ1-6; D is possibly TRBD1 (5 bases). V dropped 0 bases and J dropped 7 bases, with 13 bases sitting between them. The germline V gene encodes CDR1 MGHRA and CDR2 YSYEKL. CDR3 size: 16 residues. CDR3 nucleotide sequence: TGCGCCAGCAGCCAAGATGTGAGACAGTGGAATTCACCCCTCCACTTT. It translates to CASSQDVRQWNSPLHF.

The CDR3 sequence is CASSTQGGLVFDEQFF. The CDR3 DNA reads TGTGCCAGCAGCACCCAGGGGGGGCTAGTTTTTGATGAGCAGTTCTTC. The chain uses TRBV5-4 and TRBJ2-1, with D possibly called TRBD1 or TRBD2 (7 bases each). The CDR3 consists of 16 residues. V was shortened by 4 bases and J by 8 bases, with 22 bases between the two germline ends. Germline loops: CDR1 SGHNT, CDR2 YYREEE (reference sequence).

This clonotype was seen only a few times. The V gene is TRBV9, the J gene TRBJ2-7; 9 bases fit TRBD1. CDR3 size: 15 residues. V was pared by 4 bases and J by 5 bases, with 10 bases of the junction left unmatched. The V gene's germline CDR1 is SGDLS and CDR2 YYNGEE. This CDR3 reads CASSLRTGADHEQYF. Here the CDR3 DNA reads TGTGCCAGCAGCCTCCGGACAGGGGCCGACCACGAGCAGTACTTC.

There are a few counts of this clonotype. The gene calls are TRBV15 and TRBJ2-1; 11 bases fit TRBD2. The CDR3 length is 16 residues. Trimming removed 3 bases from V and 9 bases from J; junction bases left unmatched: 10. Germline CDR1 reads LNHNV; CDR2 reads YYDKDF (reference sequence). The CDR3 sequence: CATSSSGTSGRIEQFF. The CDR3 region has the DNA TGTGCCACCAGCAGTTCCGGGACTAGCGGAAGAATTGAGCAGTTCTTC.

This clonotype appeared many times. J is TRBJ2-5 and V is TRBV24-1; D might be TRBD2 (6 bases). The germline gives CDR1 KGHDR, CDR2 SFDVKD. Trimming pared 3 bases from V and 4 bases from J, leaving 14 bases between. The length of the CDR3 is 15 residues. The CDR3 protein is CATSDPGLEGETQYF. The CDR3 DNA reads as TGTGCCACCAGTGATCCGGGGCTGGAGGGAGAGACCCAGTACTTC.

This clonotype was detected many times. The rearrangement uses TRBV6-5 and TRBJ1-4; 8 bases map to TRBD1. The V segment lost 2 bases and the J segment 7 bases; nucleotides outside the gene matches: 3. CDR3 length equals 14 residues. Per the germline V gene, CDR1 is MNHEY and CDR2 is SVGAGI. For the CDR3, the DNA is TGTGCCAGCAGTTACGCACAGGGGGGTGAAAAACTGTTTTTT. Translating it yields CASSYAQGGEKLFF.

This clonotype was counted a few times. The chain carries TRBV19 and TRBJ1-4; D is uncertain. The CDR3 contains 15 residues. V was cut by 6 bases and J by 0 bases, with 11 bases left in between. Germline values: CDR1 LNHDA, CDR2 SQIVND (reference sequence). The CDR3, as DNA: TGTGCCAGTAGCCGTCTGGAGCCAACTAATGAAAAACTGTTTTTT. Its protein is CASSRLEPTNEKLFF.

In this sample, this clonotype turned up a few times. This chain joins TRBV28 and TRBJ1-1; 7 bases match TRBD1. Germline V gene data show CDR1 as MDHEN and CDR2 as SYDVKM. V was clipped by 1 base and J by 5 bases; unmatched bases: 4. The CDR3 length is 14 residues. The DNA of the CDR3 is TGTGCCAGCAGTTTATCGGACAGGCGGACTGAAGCTTTCTTT. Translated, it gives CASSLSDRRTEAFF.

This clonotype was seen at least ten times. The CDR3 nucleotides are TGTGCCAGCGAAAGGAATGAAAAACTGTTTTTT. Protein product: CASERNEKLFF. V gene TRBV7-2 combines with J gene TRBJ1-4, with D unresolved. CDR1 and CDR2 (germline): SGHTA, FQGNSA. V gave up 8 bases and J gave up 5 bases, with 6 bases separating them. The CDR3 sequence is 11 residues long. Full variable domain (remainder filled in from reference TRBV7-2 and TRBJ1-4): GAGVSQSPSNKVTEKGKDVELRCDPISGHTALYWYRQSLGQGLEFLIYFQGNSAPDKSGLPSDRFSAERTGGSVSTLTIQRTQQEDSAVYLCASERNEKLFFGSGTQLSVL.